What follows are 25 T cell receptor beta chains derived from one specimen sequenced in a study of tumor-infiltrating lymphocytes in primary liver carcinoma. Co-extraction of both nucleic acids (RNA and DNA) used about 20-34 mg of unsorted bulk tissue. Synthesis of TCR beta cDNA was carried out from around 500 ng total RNA with a constant-region primer. Libraries for TCR beta were built through three nested multiplex PCR rounds, which together made up a slightly modified ARM-PCR procedure. The study ran its first two PCR rounds for roughly 10 cycles each, using TRBV1-TRBV30 forward primers and a C-beta reverse primer. TCRdb analysed the multiplex PCR reads with MiXCR anew, one entry per CDR3 protein. The data hold approximately 110,000 distinct CDR3 sequences, with 50% to 65% observed a single time. The specimen was liver tumor tissue from sampling region 1. As for subset: tumor region T1, superior pole. The receptors were sampled from a woman aged 55-75 years with primary liver carcinoma and hepatitis B virus infection.

The rearrangement links TRBV30 to TRBJ1-6, with D possibly being TRBD1 (6 bases). The CDR3 totals 13 residues. Germline V gene data show CDR1 as GTSNPN and CDR2 as SVGIG (reference sequence). The V end was cut by 8 bases, the J end by 5 bases, with 13 bases between. The CDR3 protein is CARSTGHNSPLHF. For the CDR3, the DNA is TGTGCCCGCTCTACAGGGCATAATTCACCCCTCCACTTT.

As regards this clonotype: At one boundary the junction diverges from the germline segment, which might be a read error. V gene TRBV11-2 combines with J gene TRBJ2-1, with D uncertain. CDR1 is SGHAT and CDR2 is FQNNGV in the germline V gene. The CDR3 runs 16 residues. The CDR3: CVSSLAERLSYNEHFF. For the CDR3, the DNA is TGTGTCAGCAGCTTAGCAGAGCGCCTCTCCTACAATGAGCACTTCTTC.

A remark on this clonotype: The junction shows a germline mismatch at one end, possibly a read error. The chain has TRBV14 and TRBJ2-2; 9 nucleotides match TRBD1. The CDR3 has 21 residues. Germline assignment: CDR1 SGHDN and CDR2 FVKESK. The CDR3 loop is CASSQDTPHEFRDRAAGELFF. CDR3 coding DNA: TGTGCCAGCAGTCAAGATACACCACACGAATTCCGGGACAGGGCCGCCGGGGAGCTGTTTTTT.

With regard to this clonotype: The CDR3 end shows no conserved phenylalanine or tryptophan, and so a read error is likely. The chain is built from TRBV12-3 or TRBV12-4 and TRBJ2-7; 8 bases are a match to TRBD2. The CDR3 contains 15 residues. The CDR3 loop reads CASSRGGRASSEQYL. CDR3 sequence (DNA): TGTGCCAGCAGTCGGGGGGGGAGGGCGTCCTCCGAGCAGTACCTC.

To note about this clonotype: The junction departs from the called germline gene at one end, perhaps through a read error. This chain uses TRBV12-3 or TRBV12-4 with TRBJ2-5; TRBD1 aligns across 9 bases. The CDR3 consists of 16 residues. CDR3 sequence: CVSSSLGDREVETQYF. In nucleotides, the CDR3 is TGTGTCAGCAGCTCTCTGGGGGACAGGGAAGTGGAGACCCAGTACTTC.

This chain links TRBV28 with TRBJ2-7; D unclear. Trimming removed 6 bases from V and 0 bases from J, with 15 bases in between. CDR1 and CDR2 (germline): MDHEN, SYDVKM. CDR3 length equals 15 residues. Written as DNA, the CDR3 is TGTGCCAGCAGGCGGAGACGGCGGAGCTCCTACGAGCAGTACTTC. Protein sequence: CASRRRRRSSYEQYF. Filled out from reference TRBV28 and TRBJ2-7, the complete variable domain reads DVKVTQSSRYLVKRTGEKVFLECVQDMDHENMFWYRQDPGLGLRLIYFSYDVKMKEKGDIPEGYSVSREKKERFSLILESASTNQTSMYLCASRRRRRSSYEQYFGPGTRLTVT.

This sequence joins TRBV7-2 and TRBJ2-7; TRBD1 aligns across 12 bases. Germline lookup yields CDR1 SGHTA and CDR2 FQGNSA. V was clipped by 2 bases and J by 3 bases; unmatched bases: 8. The CDR3 is 17 amino acids. CDR3 loop: CASSLKGGTGGFYEQYF. CDR3 nucleotide sequence: TGTGCCAGCAGCTTAAAAGGGGGGACAGGGGGCTTCTACGAGCAGTACTTC.

A note on this clonotype: A much larger clone sits a single nucleotide away, making a read error possible. The chain combines TRBV6-1 with TRBJ2-3, with a tentative D call TRBD1 (7 bases). Germline CDR1 MNHNS, CDR2 SASEGT. CDR3 length: 17 residues. CDR3 bases: TGTGCCAGCAGTGAAGAGGGGGCGGGATATCGTACAGATACGCAGTGTTTT. Its protein product is CASSEEGAGYRTDTQCF.

V gene TRBV4-1 combines with J gene TRBJ2-7; tentatively, D is TRBD1 or TRBD2 (7 bases each). V lost 4 bases, J lost 1 base, and 17 bases lay in between. CDR3 length equals 16 residues. Germline CDR1 is MGHRA and CDR2 is YSYEKL. Here the CDR3 reads CASSRGRGRWSYEQYF. The CDR3 DNA follows: TGCGCCAGCAGCCGTGGGAGGGGGCGGTGGTCCTACGAGCAGTACTTC.

The V and J genes are TRBV7-3 and TRBJ2-1, with D possibly TRBD2 on 6 matching bases. Germline V CDR1 and CDR2: SGHTA, FQGTGA. This CDR3 region has 12 residues. The V end was cut by 2 bases, the J end by 10 bases, with 9 bases between. CDR3 residues: CASSLAGREQFF. CDR3 bases: TGTGCCAGCAGCTTAGCGGGACGGGAGCAGTTCTTC.

The chain is built from TRBV28 and TRBJ1-1, with 8 bases identical to TRBD1. CDR3 size: 14 residues. Germline CDR1 MDHEN, CDR2 SYDVKM. With V trimmed by 5 bases and J by 4 bases, 6 bases remained unmatched. CDR3 in DNA: TGTGCCAGCAGTAAACTCGGACAGGGCACTGAAGCTTTCTTT. Translating gives CASSKLGQGTEAFF.

The chain recombines TRBV28 with TRBJ2-1; 12 nucleotides match TRBD2. CDR1 MDHEN and CDR2 SYDVKM come from the germline V gene. Trimming cost V 2 bases and J 7 bases; bases outside gene matches: 6. This CDR3 has 16 residues. CDR3 in DNA: TGTGCCAGCAGTTTACCCGGACTAGCGGGACGAAATGAGCAGTTCTTC. It translates to CASSLPGLAGRNEQFF.

On this clonotype: This clone may be a read error of a much larger clone one base away. The rearrangement links TRBV28 to TRBJ1-1, with D possibly TRBD1 on 6 matching bases. Germline V gene data show CDR1 as MDHEN and CDR2 as SYDVKM. CDR3 length: 16 amino acids. The V end lost 2 bases, the J end lost 4 bases, and 17 bases lay between the germline ends. The CDR3 spells CASSLNLWGARTEAFF. The DNA for the CDR3 is TGTGCCAGCAGTTTAAACCTCTGGGGGGCGCGCACTGAAGCTTTCTTT.

Of note for this clonotype: One end of the junction varies from germline; a read error may be responsible. The chain joins TRBV11-2 to TRBJ2-7; 8 nucleotides align to TRBD2. CDR1 is SGHAT, CDR2 FQNNGV, per germline. This CDR3 contains 16 residues. The CDR3 DNA reads TGTACCAGTAGCTACGGCGGGAGGACCTCGGGAAGCGAGAAGTACTTC. Translated: CTSSYGGRTSGSEKYF.

This clonotype turned up a few times. A much more abundant neighbour one base away suggests this may be a read error. The rearrangement links TRBV29-1 to TRBJ2-7; 8 nucleotides match TRBD1. V lost 0 bases, J lost 9 bases, and 7 bases stayed unmatched. The CDR3 extends over 13 amino acids. Germline CDR1 reads SQVTM; CDR2 reads ANQGSEA. DNA of the CDR3: TGCAGCGTTGAAGAGGGTGGACAGGGAGGGCAGTACTTC. The encoded protein is CSVEEGGQGGQYF.

This clonotype was observed many times. V and J are TRBV6-1 and TRBJ1-5; D not resolved. This CDR3 region has 13 residues. V lost 11 bases and J 4 bases, leaving 15 bases between the germline ends. The germline V gene has CDR1 MNHNS and CDR2 SASEGT. The CDR3 is CAVGDPENQPQHF. Written as DNA, the CDR3 is TGTGCCGTCGGGGATCCGGAAAATCAGCCCCAGCATTTT.

V usage is TRBV5-1 and J usage is TRBJ1-1, with D perhaps TRBD1 (5 bases). CDR3 length: 13 amino acids. V lost 5 bases and J lost 5, with 13 bases in between. The germline V gene has CDR1 SGHRS and CDR2 YFSETQ. The CDR3, as DNA: TGCGCCAGCAGTCTAGGGGATGGAACTGAAGCTTTCTTT. Translation: CASSLGDGTEAFF. Full variable domain (outside the CDR3, taken from reference TRBV5-1 and TRBJ1-1): KAGVTQTPRYLIKTRGQQVTLSCSPISGHRSVSWYQQTPGQGLQFLFEYFSETQRNKGNFPGRFSGRQFSNSRSEMNVSTLELGDSALYLCASSLGDGTEAFFGQGTRLTVV.

Comments on this clonotype: This may stem from a read error, because a much larger clone lies one nucleotide away. In DNA form, the CDR3 reads TGTGCCAGCAGCCCCGGACGGGGGTTGGCCGAGCAGTACTTC. Protein: CASSPGRGLAEQYF. The chain couples TRBV14 to TRBJ2-7, with a possible D match to TRBD2 (6 bases). CDR3 size: 14 residues. Looked up from germline, CDR1 is SGHDN and CDR2 is FVKESK. Trimming took 4 bases from V and 6 from J, leaving 16 bases between them.

In regard to this clonotype: The CDR3 carries no conserved terminal phenylalanine or tryptophan, so it likely arises from a read error. The rearrangement links TRBV4-2 to TRBJ2-5; a possible D gene is TRBD1 (6 bases). The CDR3 runs to 16 residues. CDR1 and CDR2 (germline): LGHNA, YNFKEQ. As DNA, the CDR3 is TGTGCCAGCAGTCAAGGCCTCGTGGACACAGGGGAGACCCAGTACTTA. Translating gives CASSQGLVDTGETQYL.

This clonotype has a single count. A read error may explain this, as a much larger clone is one base away. This chain uses TRBV14 with TRBJ2-7; D gene uncertain. The CDR3 has 12 residues. The germline gives CDR1 SGHDN, CDR2 FVKESK. The CDR3 DNA is TGTGCCAGCAGCCAAGATAGTCGGAACCTTGAATTC. Translating gives CASSQDSRNLEF.

As regards this clonotype: This may come from a read error, since a much larger clone is one base off. The chain couples TRBV29-1 to TRBJ2-7; D remains unclear. The V end lost 5 bases, the J end lost 11 bases, and 19 bases lay between the germline ends. The germline gives CDR1 SQVTM, CDR2 ANQGSEA. The CDR3 sequence is 12 residues long. The CDR3 sequence: CSVQIYLREEYF. The CDR3, as DNA: TGCAGCGTTCAAATATACCTACGAGAGGAGTACTTC.

In regard to this clonotype: A much larger clone sits a single nucleotide away, making a read error possible. This chain uses TRBV29-1 with TRBJ2-5; D unresolved. This CDR3 is 12 amino acids long. The V gene's germline CDR1 is SQVTM and CDR2 ANQGSEA. The V gene lost 5 bases and the J gene lost 5 bases, with 12 bases spanning the gap. CDR3 in amino acids: CSVIDPSETQYF. The CDR3 nucleotides read TGCAGCGTTATAGACCCGAGCGAGACCCAGTACTTC. The full variable domain, rest sourced from reference TRBV29-1 and TRBJ2-5, is SAVISQKPSRDICQRGTSLTIQCQVDSQVTMMFWYRQQPGQSLTLIATANQGSEATYESGFVIDKFPISRPNLTFSTLTVSNMSPEDSSIYLCSVIDPSETQYFGPGTRLLVL.

This clonotype has more than one count but fewer than ten. This sequence joins TRBV28 and TRBJ2-5; maybe TRBD2 (5 bases). The V and J ends lost 2 bases and 2 bases respectively, with 12 bases between them. Germline V gene lookup returns CDR1 MDHEN and CDR2 SYDVKM. The CDR3 contains 15 residues. CDR3 residues: CASSLSYPGQETQYF. CDR3 DNA: TGTGCCAGCAGTTTAAGCTACCCGGGACAAGAGACCCAGTACTTC.

Of note for this clonotype: This clone may be a read error of a much larger clone one base away. The chain couples TRBV10-3 to TRBJ1-3; 7 positions match TRBD1. The CDR3 consists of 14 residues. Germline V gene data show CDR1 as ENHRY and CDR2 as SYGVKD. CDR3 DNA sequence: TGTGTCTGCCAGGGGGGAGCAACTGGAAACACCATATATTTT. It encodes CVCQGGATGNTIYF.

V usage is TRBV10-1 and J usage is TRBJ2-2; D is uncertain. This CDR3 is built from 10 residues. CDR1 and CDR2 from the germline V gene are WNHNN and SYGVQD (reference sequence). V lost 10 bases to trimming and J lost 9 bases, with 9 bases between them. The chain's CDR3 is CAISSRELFF. The CDR3 region has the DNA TGCGCCATCTCGTCCAGGGAGCTGTTTTTT.